The 5 T cell receptor beta chains reported below all come from one sample, sequenced in a study of immune characterization of retroperitoneal liposarcoma. MiXCR, run by TCRdb on the PCR reads, gives a single entry per CDR3 protein. The sample lists 7,500 to 8,500 distinct CDR3 sequences; about two fifths were seen once. The sequenced sample consisted of tumor tissue. These receptors all stem from a male donor with retroperitoneal liposarcoma.

This clonotype is labeled as medium-sized (0.01 to 0.1%). This chain links TRBV7-9 with TRBJ2-5; a weak D match, TRBD2 (7 bases). This CDR3 region has 15 residues. Germline assignment: CDR1 SEHNR and CDR2 FQNEAQ (reference sequence). Trimming left V 6 bases short and J 5 bases short, with 19 bases between. CDR3 sequence (DNA): TGTGCCAGCAGTAAAGGGGGGGCTTTCAAGGAGACCCAGTACTTC. This codes for CASSKGGAFKETQYF.

Note on this clonotype: The junction departs from germline at one end; a sequencing error may be responsible. The genes are TRBV7-7 and TRBJ2-1; TRBD2 matches 13 bases. Germline V gene sequence: CDR1 SSHAT, CDR2 FNYEAQ (reference sequence). CDR3 length: 14 amino acids. CDR3 sequence reads: CASSPGLAGVEQFF. In DNA, the CDR3 is TGTGCTAGCAGCCCCGGACTAGCGGGAGTTGAGCAGTTCTTC.

The V and J genes are TRBV10-3 and TRBJ2-3; TRBD2 aligns across 12 bases. Germline CDR1 is ENHRY and CDR2 is SYGVKD. This CDR3 has 18 residues. After removal of 6 bases from V and 5 bases from J, the junction contained 15 bases not matched to a gene. Here the CDR3 reads CAIRHKPLAGGPEDTQYF. CDR3 coding DNA: TGTGCCATCAGACACAAACCTCTAGCGGGGGGGCCTGAAGATACGCAGTATTTT.

The chain has TRBV6-1 and TRBJ2-5, with no clear D. V was clipped by 8 bases and J by 3 bases, with 10 bases between them. The CDR3 loop spans 12 amino acids. Germline V CDR1 and CDR2: MNHNS, SASEGT. CDR3 sequence reads: CASSAVKETQYF. Written as DNA, the CDR3 is TGTGCCAGCTCTGCCGTTAAAGAGACCCAGTACTTC.

J is TRBJ2-3 and V is TRBV6-1, with D perhaps TRBD2 (6 bases). The CDR3 is 16 residues long. V was pared by 0 bases and J by 4 bases, with 14 bases between. Germline V gene sequence: CDR1 MNHNS, CDR2 SASEGT. The chain's CDR3 is CASSEAGGTGADTQYF. For the CDR3, the DNA is TGTGCCAGCAGTGAAGCAGGAGGGACTGGGGCAGATACGCAGTATTTT.